The clone carrying this T cell receptor (beta chain) came up a few times. Its antigen is unknown. Preparation of the TCRbeta library was carried out with unique molecular identifiers. TCRdb used MiXCR to reprocess the PCR reads, holding one entry per CDR3 protein. Found here are hundreds of thousands of distinct CDR3 sequences, 13% of them singletons; the top ten hold 0.79%. The source of the sample is a study of T-cell reconstitution after alpha-beta-depleted transplantation in children. Study outcomes and limitations: For some patients, TCRbeta diversity was high at day 60 because of recipient T cells and thymic progenitors that survived.

The CDR3 length is 16 residues. V was pared by 5 bases and J by 6 bases, with 11 bases of the junction left unmatched. The V gene's germline CDR1 is SEHNR and CDR2 FQNEAQ (reference sequence). The chain carries TRBV7-9 and TRBJ2-2; 8 positions agree with TRBD2. The TCR sequence derives from a girl aged 2 to 10 with congenital amegakaryocytic thrombocytopenia, due to receive a stem cell transplant. The specimen comprised PBMCs, sampled before TCRalphabeta/CD19-depleted stem cell transplant. In DNA, the CDR3 is TGTGCCAGCAGCCCTTCACGGGAGGGAAGGGCCGGGGAGCTGTTTTTT. It yields the protein CASSPSREGRAGELFF. The entire variable domain, with the rest obtained from reference TRBV7-9 and TRBJ2-2, is as follows: DTGVSQNPRHKITKRGQNVTFRCDPISEHNRLYWYRQTLGQGPEFLTYFQNEAQLEKSRLLSDRFSAERPKGSFSTLEIQRTEQGDSAMYLCASSPSREGRAGELFFGEGSRLTVL.